This entry lists 9 T cell receptor beta chains sequenced from one sample in a study of beta chain features in type 1 diabetes. Study-level findings and limits: In all four CD4+ subsets, TCRB CDR3 length was significantly, moderately reduced in type 1 diabetes.

Sequencing targeted expressed TCRB transcripts, as all isolated RNA had been reverse transcribed. Method: immunoSEQ multiplex PCR; TCRdb's copy keeps in-frame clones and lacks some. The sample includes approximately 170,000 clones, around 8% seen only once; the top ten take 0.94%. These TCRs' antigens remain unknown. Material: central memory CD4+ T cells from blood. The receptors derive from a woman aged 40-49 years with type 1 diabetes.

In its sample, this clone was seen a few times. This chain uses TRBV28 with TRBJ1-1; unclear D gene. Trimming left V 6 bases short and J 3 bases short, with 8 bases between. Germline V gives CDR1 MDHEN, CDR2 SYDVKM. This CDR3 contains 12 residues. CDR3 DNA: TGTGCCAGCAGGCCGGGGTACACTGAAGCTTTCTTT. Amino acid sequence: CASRPGYTEAFF.

V and J are TRBV7-2 and TRBJ1-5; D is uncertain. The CDR3 extends over 13 amino acids. Germline V CDR1 and CDR2: SGHTA, FQGNSA. V lost 0 bases, J lost 5 bases, and 5 bases lay in between. Written as DNA, the CDR3 is TGTGCCAGCAGCTTAGCCCTCGATCAGCCCCAGCATTTT. This sequence encodes CASSLALDQPQHF.

The rearrangement links TRBV2 to TRBJ1-6; no clear D. The germline V gene has CDR1 SNHLY and CDR2 FYNNEI. V lost 6 bases, J lost 5 bases, and 11 bases lay in between. This CDR3 comprises 14 residues. CDR3 sequence: CASRLVGDNSPLHF. Written as DNA, the CDR3 is TGTGCCAGCAGACTGGTCGGGGATAATTCACCCCTCCACTTT.

This clone was seen more than once but under ten times. The chain uses TRBV7-9 and TRBJ2-2; D possibly corresponds to TRBD2 (5 bases). Germline CDR1 reads SEHNR; CDR2 reads FQNEAQ (reference sequence). The CDR3 has 15 amino acids. Trimming pared 2 bases from V and 4 bases from J, leaving 11 bases between. In DNA, the CDR3 is TGTGCCAGCAGCTTACCCGGACGGGGCACCGGGGAGCTGTTTTTT. Its translation: CASSLPGRGTGELFF. Variable domain in full (rest from reference TRBV7-9 and TRBJ2-2): DTGVSQNPRHKITKRGQNVTFRCDPISEHNRLYWYRQTLGQGPEFLTYFQNEAQLEKSRLLSDRFSAERPKGSFSTLEIQRTEQGDSAMYLCASSLPGRGTGELFFGEGSRLTVL.

The chain employs TRBV29-1 and TRBJ2-5; TRBD2 matches 7 bases. After removal of 5 bases from V and 2 bases from J, the junction contained 11 bases not matched to a gene. Germline CDR1 is SQVTM and CDR2 is ANQGSEA. CDR3 length equals 15 residues. The CDR3 nucleotides read TGCAGCGTTAACCTACCGGGAGGACCACAAGAGACCCAGTACTTC. Amino acids: CSVNLPGGPQETQYF.

This clone has just a few counts. The rearrangement uses TRBV30 and TRBJ2-5, with D unresolved. This CDR3 region has 12 residues. V dropped 4 bases and J dropped 1 base, with 7 bases sitting between them. Germline lookup yields CDR1 GTSNPN and CDR2 SVGIG (reference sequence). As DNA, the CDR3 is TGTGCCTGGACCCCCGGCCAAGAGACCCAGTACTTC. Encoded protein: CAWTPGQETQYF. The full variable domain, completed using reference TRBV30 and TRBJ2-5, is SQTIHQWPATLVQPVGSPLSLECTVEGTSNPNLYWYRQAAGRGLQLLFYSVGIGQISSEVPQNLSASRPQDRQFILSSKKLLLSDSGFYLCAWTPGQETQYFGPGTRLLVL.

This clone appeared a few times. The chain links TRBV27 to TRBJ2-7; 7 nucleotides align to TRBD2. CDR1 and CDR2 (germline): MNHEY, SMNVEV (reference sequence). This CDR3 is built from 15 residues. The ends lost 3 bases at V and 7 bases at J; junction bases unmatched: 12. The CDR3 sequence: CASSLGLAGPLEQYF. CDR3 DNA: TGTGCCAGCAGTTTGGGTTTAGCGGGCCCTCTGGAGCAGTACTTC.

For this clone: In the same sample, other DNA sequences code for this CDR3. The chain links TRBV4-3 to TRBJ2-1, with a weak D call TRBD1 (6 bases). V was cut by 0 bases and J by 4 bases, with 13 bases left in between. The CDR3 is 16 amino acids. The germline CDR1 and CDR2 sequences are LGHNA and YSLEER. The CDR3 coding sequence is TGCGCCAGCAGCCAAGATCGGTTAGGGGGATACAATGAGCAGTTCTTC. Protein sequence: CASSQDRLGGYNEQFF.

This clone was seen a few times. The chain recombines TRBV29-1 with TRBJ1-4; a possible D gene is TRBD1 (5 bases). Germline lookup yields CDR1 SQVTM and CDR2 ANQGSEA. The CDR3 is made up of 12 amino acids. V lost 6 bases and J lost 7, with 12 bases in between. CDR3 coding DNA: TGCAGCGTGGACGGGCAGGGTGAAAAACTGTTTTTT. This codes for CSVDGQGEKLFF.